The 12 T cell receptor beta chains below come from one sample, sequenced in a study of molecular identifiers for immune sequencing clone quantification. TCRdb re-called the PCR reads with MiXCR, one entry per CDR3 protein. The sample records some 40,000 distinct CDR3 sequences, under 20% being singletons. The sequenced sample was naive CD8+ T cells from blood, with Jurkat cell RNA spiked in. Subset of the sample: FACS-sorted CD8+CD4-CCR7+CD45RA+ naive T cells. The receptors originated from a human donor in good health. Some libraries in this study had Jurkat cell RNA spiked in.

This clonotype has a count of ten or more. This rearrangement joins TRBV20-1 to TRBJ2-1; D remains unclear. This CDR3 is 13 amino acids long. Germline CDR1 DFQATT, CDR2 SNEGSKA (reference sequence). Trimming took off 6 bases at V and 5 bases at J, with 14 bases between the two ends. As DNA, the CDR3 is TGCAGTGCCTTAGGGCCCCATGACAATGAGCAGTTCTTC. It encodes CSALGPHDNEQFF.

Of note for this clonotype: A clone one base away is much larger, so this may be a read error. This chain uses TRBV6-2 or TRBV6-3 with TRBJ2-3; D may correspond to TRBD1 or TRBD2 (6 bases each). This CDR3 is 14 amino acids long. Germline V lookup: CDR1 MNHEY, CDR2 SVGEGT. The CDR3 nucleotides read TGTGCCATCAGTACTTTCGGGGGCGCAGATACGCAGTATTTT. Translation gives CAISTFGGADTQYF.

This clonotype was seen at least ten times. V is TRBV29-1 and J is TRBJ2-3, with D hard to call. Trimming pared 3 bases from V and 5 bases from J, leaving 15 bases between. Germline-derived CDR1 and CDR2 are SQVTM and ANQGSEA. There are 14 residues in the CDR3. The CDR3 spells CSVESPVGGDTQYF. The DNA for the CDR3 is TGCAGCGTTGAGAGTCCCGTGGGTGGAGATACGCAGTATTTT.

The chain is built from TRBV7-7 and TRBJ2-2; perhaps D is TRBD1 or TRBD2 (5 bases each). The germline V gene has CDR1 SSHAT and CDR2 FNYEAQ (reference sequence). Trimming cost V 4 bases and J 3 bases, with 18 bases left between them. This CDR3 has 17 residues. The CDR3 sequence is CASSSGIGDRDTGELFF. CDR3 sequence (DNA): TGTGCCAGCAGCTCAGGCATTGGGGACCGAGACACCGGGGAGCTGTTTTTT.

The gene calls are TRBV9 and TRBJ2-7; D uncertain. CDR1 is SGDLS and CDR2 is YYNGEE in the germline V gene. V was pared by 0 bases and J by 4 bases, with 8 bases between. This CDR3 comprises 13 residues. The CDR3 DNA is TGTGCCAGCAGCGTAGAGTCAGCGTACGAGCAGTACTTC. Translating gives CASSVESAYEQYF.

This clonotype was seen more than once but under ten times. The rearrangement links TRBV15 to TRBJ2-5; 9 nucleotides line up with TRBD1. The CDR3 is 17 amino acids. The germline CDR1 and CDR2 sequences are LNHNV and YYDKDF (reference sequence). V gave up 4 bases and J gave up 4 bases; unmatched junction bases: 13. The CDR3, as DNA: TGTGCCACCAGCACGAAGTTCCCACAGGGGGCTGGAGAGACCCAGTACTTC. This encodes CATSTKFPQGAGETQYF.

By share, this clonotype ranks as medium-sized (0.01 to 0.1%). The chain uses TRBV29-1 and TRBJ2-1, with 8 bases lining up with TRBD2. This CDR3 region has 14 residues. The ends lost 3 bases at V and 2 bases at J; junction bases unmatched: 3. CDR1 SQVTM and CDR2 ANQGSEA come from the germline V gene. This CDR3 is CSVDISGTYNEQFF. In nucleotides, the CDR3 is TGCAGCGTTGATATTAGCGGGACCTACAATGAGCAGTTCTTC.

Note on this clonotype: With a much larger clone just one base away, this may be a read error. The chain uses TRBV28 and TRBJ2-1; D perhaps matches TRBD1 (5 bases). The V end lost 1 base, the J end lost 2 bases, and 9 bases lay between the germline ends. Germline V gene data show CDR1 as MDHEN and CDR2 as SYDVKM. This CDR3 region has 15 residues. CDR3: CASSLLWGPYNEQFF. The DNA of the CDR3 is TGTGCCAGCAGTTTATTGTGGGGCCCCTACAATGAGCAGTTCTTC.

At least ten counts were recorded for this clonotype. V is TRBV5-6 and J is TRBJ1-5; 7 bases fit TRBD1. Germline V gives CDR1 SGHDT, CDR2 YYEEEE. The CDR3 loop spans 15 amino acids. The V and J ends lost 4 bases and 4 bases, in that order; junction bases with no gene match: 8. The CDR3 region is CASSPGPGGNQPQHF. CDR3 DNA: TGTGCCAGCAGCCCAGGCCCAGGGGGAAATCAGCCCCAGCATTTT.

This clonotype showed up many times. The chain is built from TRBV7-9 and TRBJ2-3; D not resolved. The V end lost 1 base, the J end lost 8 bases, and 7 bases lay between the germline ends. Germline CDR1 is SEHNR and CDR2 is FQNEAQ (reference sequence). The CDR3 has 12 residues. The CDR3 DNA is TGTGCCAGCAGCTTAGACCGTTTTACGCAGTATTTT. It encodes CASSLDRFTQYF.

There are a few counts of this clonotype. The chain is built from TRBV5-4 and TRBJ2-3, with TRBD2 identical over 7 bases. The V gene's germline CDR1 is SGHNT and CDR2 YYREEE (reference sequence). V shed 2 bases, J shed 4 bases, and the junction held 7 bases outside the gene matches. The CDR3 contains 15 residues. The CDR3: CASSFLTSLADTQYF. In nucleotides, the CDR3 is TGTGCCAGCAGCTTCCTGACTAGCTTGGCAGATACGCAGTATTTT.

The table lists this clonotype with many counts. The chain combines TRBV7-8 with TRBJ2-7; weak D call: TRBD2 (5 bases). CDR1 and CDR2 (germline): SGHVS, FQNEAQ. Trimming stripped 1 base from V and 3 bases from J, with 13 bases between. This CDR3 contains 15 residues. The CDR3 region has the DNA TGTGCCAGCAGCTTAGGGACGCGGGCGGACTACGAGCAGTACTTC. Protein sequence: CASSLGTRADYEQYF.